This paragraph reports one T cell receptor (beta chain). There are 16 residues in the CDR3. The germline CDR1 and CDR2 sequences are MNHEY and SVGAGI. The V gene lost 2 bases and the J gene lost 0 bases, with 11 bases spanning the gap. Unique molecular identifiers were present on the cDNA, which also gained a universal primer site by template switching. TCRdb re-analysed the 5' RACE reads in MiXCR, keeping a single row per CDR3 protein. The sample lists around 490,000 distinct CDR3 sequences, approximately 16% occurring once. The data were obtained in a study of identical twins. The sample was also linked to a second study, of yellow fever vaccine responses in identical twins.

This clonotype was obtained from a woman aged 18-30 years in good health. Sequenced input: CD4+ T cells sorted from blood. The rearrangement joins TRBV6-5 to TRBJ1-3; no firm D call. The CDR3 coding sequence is TGTGCCAGCAGTTACAGTATGGCCAACTCTGGAAACACCATATATTTT. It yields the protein CASSYSMANSGNTIYF.